The TCR beta chain described here comes from a study of human T cells and chemical hapten exposure. The germline V gene has CDR1 SQVTM and CDR2 ANQGSEA. Trimming took 7 bases from V and 4 from J; bases not matched to a gene: 8. This CDR3 has 13 residues. Time point noted: patch test 3, about 24 weeks after DPC sensitization. The treatment denotes: therapeutic diphenylcyclopropenone sensitization with weekly scalp DPC. Prior to application of each patch test, blood was drawn. It was the library that attached unique molecular identifiers to individual cDNA molecules. Study processing details: Counts of TCRs in each sample centred on a median of around 96,000 and extended from around 25,000 to 690,000. Using its own MiXCR run on the RACE reads, TCRdb lists one record per CDR3 protein. TCRdb, not the authors, supplied the V and J calls. The sample carries roughly 89,000 distinct CDR3 sequences, 11% recorded once.

This TCR was sampled from a woman aged 30 to 39 with alopecia areata. Some clones in this sample may be carry-over from other donors' samples. Sequencing used whole blood, obtained in connection with sensitization to the hapten diphenylcyclopropenone (DPC). The chain recombines TRBV29-1 with TRBJ1-2, with 8 bases that match TRBD1. CDR3 DNA: TGCAGCGCCCTGGACAGGGTTTCCTATGGCTACACCTTC. This gives the protein CSALDRVSYGYTF.